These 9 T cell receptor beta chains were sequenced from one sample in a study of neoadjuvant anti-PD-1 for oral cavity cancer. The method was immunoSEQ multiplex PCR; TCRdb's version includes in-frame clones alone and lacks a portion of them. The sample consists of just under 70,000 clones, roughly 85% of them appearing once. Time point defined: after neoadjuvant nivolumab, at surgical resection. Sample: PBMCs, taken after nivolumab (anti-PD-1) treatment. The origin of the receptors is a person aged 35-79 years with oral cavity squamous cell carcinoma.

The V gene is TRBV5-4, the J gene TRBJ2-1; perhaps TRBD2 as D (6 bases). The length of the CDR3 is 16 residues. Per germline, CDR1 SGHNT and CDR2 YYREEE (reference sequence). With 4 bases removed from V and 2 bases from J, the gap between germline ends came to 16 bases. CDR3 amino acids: CASSPGGVATYNEQFF. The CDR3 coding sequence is TGTGCCAGCAGCCCCGGAGGGGTAGCCACCTACAATGAGCAGTTCTTC.

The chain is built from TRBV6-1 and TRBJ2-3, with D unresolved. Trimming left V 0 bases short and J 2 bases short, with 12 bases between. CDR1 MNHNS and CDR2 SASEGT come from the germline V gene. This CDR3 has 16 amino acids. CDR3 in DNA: TGTGCCAGCAGTGAAGCTTGGGGTTCGTCCACAGATACGCAGTATTTT. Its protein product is CASSEAWGSSTDTQYF.

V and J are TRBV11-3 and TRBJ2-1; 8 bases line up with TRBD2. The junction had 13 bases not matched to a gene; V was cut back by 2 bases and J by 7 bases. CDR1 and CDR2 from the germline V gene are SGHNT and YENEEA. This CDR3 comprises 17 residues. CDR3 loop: CASSLISGTLGGNEQFF. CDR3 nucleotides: TGTGCCAGCAGCTTAATTAGCGGGACTCTCGGGGGAAATGAGCAGTTCTTC.

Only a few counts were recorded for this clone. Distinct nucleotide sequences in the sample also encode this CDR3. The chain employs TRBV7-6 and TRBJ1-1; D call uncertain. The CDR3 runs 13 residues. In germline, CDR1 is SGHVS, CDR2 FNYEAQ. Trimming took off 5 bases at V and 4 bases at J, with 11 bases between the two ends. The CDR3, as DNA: TGTGCCAGCAGCCCAAGGGAGGGCACTGAAGCTTTCTTT. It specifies CASSPREGTEAFF. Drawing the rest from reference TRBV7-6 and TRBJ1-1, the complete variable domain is GAGVSQSPRYKVTKRGQDVALRCDPISGHVSLYWYRQALGQGPEFLTYFNYEAQQDKSGLPNDRFSAERPEGSISTLTIQRTEQRDSAMYRCASSPREGTEAFFGQGTRLTVV.

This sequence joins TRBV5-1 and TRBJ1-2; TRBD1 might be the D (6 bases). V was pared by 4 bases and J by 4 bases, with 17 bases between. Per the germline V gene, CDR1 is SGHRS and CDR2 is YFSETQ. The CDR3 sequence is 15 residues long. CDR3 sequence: CASSTSGGGGYGYTF. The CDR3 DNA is TGCGCCAGCAGCACGTCCGGGGGAGGGGGCTATGGCTACACCTTC.

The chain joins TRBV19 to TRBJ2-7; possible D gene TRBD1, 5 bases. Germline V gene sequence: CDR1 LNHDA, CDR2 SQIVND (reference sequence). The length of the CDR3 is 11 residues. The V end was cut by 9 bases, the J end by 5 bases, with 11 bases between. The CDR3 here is CARIQGDEQYF. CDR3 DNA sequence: TGTGCCAGGATCCAGGGCGACGAGCAGTACTTC.

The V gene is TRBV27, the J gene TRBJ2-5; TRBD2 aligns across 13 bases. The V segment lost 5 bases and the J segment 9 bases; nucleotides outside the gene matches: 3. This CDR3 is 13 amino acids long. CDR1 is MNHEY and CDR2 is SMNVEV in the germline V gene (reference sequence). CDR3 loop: CASSPGLAGAQYF. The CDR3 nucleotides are TGTGCCAGCAGTCCCGGACTAGCGGGAGCCCAGTACTTC.

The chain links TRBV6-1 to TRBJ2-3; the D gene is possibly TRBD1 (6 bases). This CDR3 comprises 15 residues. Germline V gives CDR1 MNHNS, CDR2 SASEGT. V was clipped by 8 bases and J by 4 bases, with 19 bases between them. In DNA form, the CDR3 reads TGTGCCAGCTTTATCGGAACAGGGAAGGCAGATACGCAGTATTTT. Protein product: CASFIGTGKADTQYF.

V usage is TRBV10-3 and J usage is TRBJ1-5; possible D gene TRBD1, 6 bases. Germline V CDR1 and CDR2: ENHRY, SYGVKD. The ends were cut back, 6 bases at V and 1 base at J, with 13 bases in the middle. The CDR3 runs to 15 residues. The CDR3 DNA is TGTGCCATCAGGTCAGGGGAGGAGAGCAATCAGCCCCAGCATTTT. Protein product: CAIRSGEESNQPQHF.